These 9 T cell receptor beta chains share one sample of origin, sequenced in a study of T cell responses to AZD1222 COVID-19 vaccine. TCRdb's table, derived via immunoSEQ multiplex PCR, lists solely in-frame clones and lacks some. Of 150,000 to 200,000 clones in the sample, 92% were seen once. The sequenced sample was peripheral blood, obtained 28 days after the second AZD1222 dose. Source of these receptors: an adult who received the AZD1222 COVID-19 vaccine.

The chain links TRBV11-2 to TRBJ2-7; 8 positions match TRBD1. V was pared by 4 bases and J by 2 bases, with 7 bases of the junction left unmatched. Germline loops: CDR1 SGHAT, CDR2 FQNNGV. This CDR3 is 15 amino acids long. CDR3: CASSSEPRGPYEQYF. CDR3 DNA sequence: TGTGCCAGCAGCTCCGAGCCCAGGGGGCCCTACGAGCAGTACTTC.

The chain links TRBV2 to TRBJ2-7; a weak D match, TRBD2 (6 bases). Germline assignment: CDR1 SNHLY and CDR2 FYNNEI. Trimming removed 0 bases at V and 2 bases at J, with 17 bases between. The CDR3 is 17 residues long. The CDR3 DNA reads TGTGCCAGCAGTGAAGCGCTTCGGTGGCGGGGTGCCTACGAGCAGTACTTC. This codes for CASSEALRWRGAYEQYF.

The DNA of the CDR3 is TGTGCCAGCAGCACCATCCATGGGGGACAGGGCCTGTATGGCTACACCTTC. Residues: CASSTIHGGQGLYGYTF. This rearrangement joins TRBV21-1 to TRBJ1-2; whether TRBD1, the table's D call, matches the DNA was not checked. TRBV21-1 is flagged as a pseudogene. The CDR3 has 17 residues.

The chain uses TRBV7-8 and TRBJ1-1; tentatively, D is TRBD1 (6 bases). The CDR3 extends over 15 amino acids. CDR1 is SGHVS and CDR2 is FQNEAQ in the germline V gene. Trimming stripped 1 base from V and 11 bases from J, with 20 bases between. For the CDR3, the DNA is TGTGCCAGCAGCTTAGGTGTAAGCCCGTCAGGGGTGGCTTTCTTT. It translates to CASSLGVSPSGVAFF.

The V and J genes are TRBV4-1 and TRBJ2-7; the match to TRBD1 covers 9 bases. The germline V gene has CDR1 MGHRA and CDR2 YSYEKL. V shed 3 bases and J 6 bases; nucleotides not matched to a gene: 6. The CDR3 sequence is 14 residues long. Here the CDR3 reads CASSHAQGAFEQYF. CDR3 sequence (DNA): TGCGCCAGCAGCCATGCACAGGGGGCCTTCGAGCAGTACTTC.

The V gene is TRBV19, the J gene TRBJ1-1; no reliable D call. Germline V gives CDR1 LNHDA, CDR2 SQIVND (reference sequence). Deletions cut 5 bases from V and 0 bases from J, with 13 bases between. CDR3 size: 15 residues. The CDR3 spells CASSSRLNLNTEAFF. CDR3 coding DNA: TGTGCCAGTAGTTCCCGACTCAACTTGAACACTGAAGCTTTCTTT.

A note on this clone: Germline and junction disagree at one end, which may indicate a read error. The chain couples TRBV11-2 to TRBJ2-7, with D maybe TRBD1 (5 bases). The CDR3 has 15 amino acids. Germline V CDR1 and CDR2: SGHAT, FQNNGV. The CDR3 coding sequence is TGTGCCAGCAGCTTGAAAGTAGGACACTCCCACGAGCAGTACTTC. Translation: CASSLKVGHSHEQYF.

The J gene is TRBJ2-1, the V gene TRBV7-2; D ambiguous. Per germline, CDR1 SGHTA and CDR2 FQGNSA. Trimming stripped 5 bases from V and 0 bases from J, with 14 bases between. The CDR3 extends over 16 amino acids. DNA of the CDR3: TGTGCCAGCAGCCTTACACTGATCCTCTCCTACAATGAGCAGTTCTTC. This translates into CASSLTLILSYNEQFF. Complete variable domain (other parts from reference TRBV7-2 and TRBJ2-1): GAGVSQSPSNKVTEKGKDVELRCDPISGHTALYWYRQSLGQGLEFLIYFQGNSAPDKSGLPSDRFSAERTGGSVSTLTIQRTQQEDSAVYLCASSLTLILSYNEQFFGPGTRLTVL.

This sequence joins TRBV29-1 and TRBJ2-6, with a weak D call TRBD1 (5 bases). Per the germline V gene, CDR1 is SQVTM and CDR2 is ANQGSEA. The V end was cut by 4 bases, the J end by 2 bases, with 15 bases between. This CDR3 region has 16 residues. The CDR3 coding sequence is TGCAGCGTTGGTCAGGGTGGGGTGGCTGGGGCCAACGTCCTGACTTTC. Translated: CSVGQGGVAGANVLTF.